The 16 T cell receptor beta chains below were found in one sample sequenced in a study of blood T cell repertoires in COVID-19. Profiling relied on immunoSEQ multiplex PCR, and the TCRdb table lists in-frame clones only, not all of them. Found here are about 98,000 clones, more than 70% of them singletons; the top ten hold roughly 24%. Sample: peripheral blood. The receptors derive from a man between 65 and 80 years old with acute or convalescent COVID-19.

The chain's CDR3 is CASSDSGVNEQFF. The CDR3 region has the DNA TGTGCCAGCAGTGACTCGGGCGTGAATGAGCAGTTCTTC. This sequence joins TRBV6-4 and TRBJ2-1; D is unresolved. CDR3 length: 13 amino acids. The germline V gene has CDR1 MRHNA and CDR2 SNTAGT. The V end lost 0 bases, the J end lost 7 bases, and 7 bases lay between the germline ends.

The chain recombines TRBV19 with TRBJ2-2; no clear D. CDR1 LNHDA and CDR2 SQIVND come from the germline V gene (reference sequence). This CDR3 contains 14 residues. V gave up 5 bases and J gave up 6 bases, with 13 bases separating them. The CDR3 loop is CASSDFVASGELFF. As DNA, the CDR3 is TGTGCCAGTAGTGACTTCGTAGCATCCGGGGAGCTGTTTTTT.

The CDR3 loop reads CSVGRAWGLSTEAFF. DNA for the CDR3: TGCAGCGTTGGTCGAGCTTGGGGGCTAAGCACTGAAGCTTTCTTT. The chain employs TRBV29-1 and TRBJ1-1; a weak D match, TRBD1 (6 bases). Germline V gene data show CDR1 as SQVTM and CDR2 as ANQGSEA. The CDR3 has 15 amino acids. V lost 4 bases, J lost 4 bases, and 19 bases lay in between.

This chain links TRBV27 with TRBJ2-1, with D possibly being TRBD2 (6 bases). The V and J ends lost 6 bases and 1 base respectively, with 19 bases between them. The CDR3 totals 17 residues. The germline V gene encodes CDR1 MNHEY and CDR2 SMNVEV (reference sequence). The CDR3 coding sequence is TGTGCCAGCAGCTCAGCCCCTGTAGCGGATTCCTACAATGAGCAGTTCTTC. Amino acids: CASSSAPVADSYNEQFF.

CDR3 protein: CASSLGVQISNEKLFF. The CDR3 DNA reads as TGTGCCAGCAGCTTAGGGGTACAGATTTCGAATGAAAAACTGTTTTTT. V and J are TRBV7-2 and TRBJ1-4; no definite D call. The CDR3 consists of 16 residues. V lost 1 base and J lost 5, with 14 bases in between. Germline V CDR1 and CDR2: SGHTA, FQGNSA.

V usage is TRBV30 and J usage is TRBJ2-2; D is perhaps TRBD2 (6 bases). CDR1 and CDR2 from the germline V gene are GTSNPN and SVGIG (reference sequence). CDR3 size: 15 residues. V lost 3 bases, J lost 4 bases, and 15 bases lay in between. The CDR3 nucleotides read TGTGCCTGGAGGTTGCCTAGCGCGGGCACCGGGGAGCTGTTTTTT. It specifies CAWRLPSAGTGELFF.

The V and J genes are TRBV19 and TRBJ1-1; D is ambiguous. V lost 6 bases, J lost 4 bases, and 12 bases lay in between. Germline CDR1 reads LNHDA; CDR2 reads SQIVND (reference sequence). This CDR3 contains 13 residues. CDR3 bases: TGTGCCAGTAGCGTGACTCAGCCCACTGAAGCTTTCTTT. Encoded protein: CASSVTQPTEAFF.

The rearrangement links TRBV5-1 to TRBJ1-6, with 11 bases lining up with TRBD1. The J segment lost 6 bases and the V segment lost 0 bases, leaving 2 bases of the junction unmatched. Germline-derived CDR1 and CDR2 are SGHRS and YFSETQ. The CDR3 loop spans 16 amino acids. CDR3 sequence reads: CASSLGTGGFNSPLHF. For the CDR3, the DNA is TGCGCCAGCAGCTTGGGGACAGGGGGCTTTAATTCACCCCTCCACTTT.

The rearrangement links TRBV30 to TRBJ1-5; D unresolved. Germline V lookup: CDR1 GTSNPN, CDR2 SVGIG (reference sequence). The CDR3 spans 14 residues. Trimming left V 5 bases short and J 4 bases short, with 15 bases between. In nucleotides, the CDR3 is TGTGCCTGGGGTTCCGAGGGAACAAATCAGCCCCAGCATTTT. Translating it yields CAWGSEGTNQPQHF.

The sample holds a few counts of this clone. The chain uses TRBV29-1 and TRBJ1-2; no clear D gene. Germline CDR1 and CDR2: SQVTM and ANQGSEA. CDR3 size: 13 residues. V lost 4 bases to trimming and J lost 2 bases, with 11 bases between them. The CDR3 DNA is TGCAGCGTTGCGGCAGGTTTCAACTATGGCTACACCTTC. This sequence encodes CSVAAGFNYGYTF.

This clone was seen a single time. The chain links TRBV5-4 to TRBJ2-2, with D hard to call. Trimming stripped 2 bases from V and 1 base from J, with 9 bases between. CDR3 length: 15 amino acids. Germline V lookup: CDR1 SGHNT, CDR2 YYREEE (reference sequence). CDR3 coding DNA: TGTGCCAGCAGCTTATCTACGGGGAACACCGGGGAGCTGTTTTTT. Translation gives CASSLSTGNTGELFF.

The chain recombines TRBV7-2 with TRBJ2-7; TRBD1 aligns across 8 bases. The V segment lost 4 bases and the J segment 3 bases; nucleotides outside the gene matches: 5. CDR3 length: 14 residues. CDR1 and CDR2 (germline): SGHTA, FQGNSA. Here the CDR3 DNA reads TGTGCCAGCAGCTCCGGGACAGGTTTCTACGAGCAGTACTTC. This codes for CASSSGTGFYEQYF.

Concerning this clone itself: Distinct nucleotide sequences in the sample also encode this CDR3. V usage is TRBV30 and J usage is TRBJ1-4; D uncertain. Looked up from germline, CDR1 is GTSNPN and CDR2 is SVGIG (reference sequence). The CDR3 totals 11 residues. V lost 2 bases and J 8 bases, leaving 6 bases between the germline ends. CDR3 in DNA: TGTGCCTGGAGTCCGAGCGAAAAACTGTTTTTT. This gives the protein CAWSPSEKLFF.

The V gene is TRBV9, the J gene TRBJ2-1, with TRBD2 matching over 8 bases. CDR3 size: 17 residues. Germline V gives CDR1 SGDLS, CDR2 YYNGEE. Germline trimming cut 3 bases from V and 4 bases from J; bases unmatched to any gene: 12. The CDR3 spells CASSAGREGLAYNEQFF. In DNA form, the CDR3 reads TGTGCCAGCAGCGCGGGACGGGAAGGACTAGCTTACAATGAGCAGTTCTTC.

This clone appeared once. The rearrangement links TRBV7-8 to TRBJ2-6; 9 nucleotides align to TRBD1. The CDR3 spans 16 residues. Germline V gene data show CDR1 as SGHVS and CDR2 as FQNEAQ. The ends lost 5 bases at V and 1 base at J; junction bases unmatched: 3. CDR3 residues: CASSRQGGSGANVLTF. The DNA for the CDR3 is TGTGCCAGCAGCAGACAGGGGGGGTCTGGGGCCAACGTCCTGACTTTC.

The genes are TRBV10-3 and TRBJ2-2; 8 bases are a match to TRBD1. In germline, CDR1 is ENHRY, CDR2 SYGVKD. V lost 10 bases and J lost 3; bases outside the gene matches: 10. This CDR3 spans 15 amino acids. DNA for the CDR3: TGTGCCACACAGGGGGGAAGGGCATACACCGGGGAGCTGTTTTTT. Its translation: CATQGGRAYTGELFF.